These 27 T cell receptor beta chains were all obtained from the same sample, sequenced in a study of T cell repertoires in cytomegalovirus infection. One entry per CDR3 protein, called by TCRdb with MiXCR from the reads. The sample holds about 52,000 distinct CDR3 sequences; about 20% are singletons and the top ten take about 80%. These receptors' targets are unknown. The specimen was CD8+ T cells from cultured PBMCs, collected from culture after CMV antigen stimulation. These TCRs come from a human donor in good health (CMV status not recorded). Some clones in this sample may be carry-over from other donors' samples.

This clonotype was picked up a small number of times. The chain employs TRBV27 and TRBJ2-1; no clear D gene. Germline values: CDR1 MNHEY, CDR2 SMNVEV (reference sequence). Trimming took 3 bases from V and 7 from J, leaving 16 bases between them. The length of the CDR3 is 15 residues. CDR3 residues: CASSLTSSAANEQFF. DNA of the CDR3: TGTGCCAGCAGTTTGACGTCGTCGGCCGCAAATGAGCAGTTCTTC.

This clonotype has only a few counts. The CDR3 reads CASSYRGLTEAFF. The CDR3 region has the DNA TGTGCCAGTTCATACAGGGGGCTTACTGAAGCTTTCTTT. The J gene is TRBJ1-1, the V gene TRBV27; TRBD1 agrees at 9 bases. Germline V lookup: CDR1 MNHEY, CDR2 SMNVEV (reference sequence). This CDR3 spans 13 amino acids. V was clipped by 9 bases and J by 5 bases; unmatched bases: 7.

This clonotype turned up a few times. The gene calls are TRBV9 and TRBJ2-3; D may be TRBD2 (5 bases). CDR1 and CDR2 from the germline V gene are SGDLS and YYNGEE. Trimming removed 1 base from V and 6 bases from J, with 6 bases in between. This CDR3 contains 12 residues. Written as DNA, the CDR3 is TGTGCCAGCAGCGTATCGGGGGATACGCAGTATTTT. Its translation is CASSVSGDTQYF.

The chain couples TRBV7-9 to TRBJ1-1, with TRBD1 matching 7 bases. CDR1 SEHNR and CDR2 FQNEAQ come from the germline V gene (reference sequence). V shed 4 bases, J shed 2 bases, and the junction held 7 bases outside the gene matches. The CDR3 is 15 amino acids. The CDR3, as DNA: TGTGCCAGCAGCTCCGCACAGGGGACTAACACTGAAGCTTTCTTT. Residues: CASSSAQGTNTEAFF.

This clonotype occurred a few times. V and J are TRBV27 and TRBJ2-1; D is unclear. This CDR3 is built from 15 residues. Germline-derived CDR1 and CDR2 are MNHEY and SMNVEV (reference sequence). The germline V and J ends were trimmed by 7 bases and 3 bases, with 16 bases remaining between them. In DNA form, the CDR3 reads TGTGCCAGCACCCCCCTGAGGCCGAACTACAATGAGCAGTTCTTC. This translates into CASTPLRPNYNEQFF.

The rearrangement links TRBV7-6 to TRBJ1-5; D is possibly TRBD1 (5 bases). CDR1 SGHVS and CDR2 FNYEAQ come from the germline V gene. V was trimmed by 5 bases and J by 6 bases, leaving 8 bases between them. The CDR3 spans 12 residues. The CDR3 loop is CASSRGVQPQHF. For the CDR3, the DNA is TGTGCCAGCAGCCGGGGGGTTCAGCCCCAGCATTTT. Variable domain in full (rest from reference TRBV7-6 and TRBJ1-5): GAGVSQSPRYKVTKRGQDVALRCDPISGHVSLYWYRQALGQGPEFLTYFNYEAQQDKSGLPNDRFSAERPEGSISTLTIQRTEQRDSAMYRCASSRGVQPQHFGDGTRLSIL.

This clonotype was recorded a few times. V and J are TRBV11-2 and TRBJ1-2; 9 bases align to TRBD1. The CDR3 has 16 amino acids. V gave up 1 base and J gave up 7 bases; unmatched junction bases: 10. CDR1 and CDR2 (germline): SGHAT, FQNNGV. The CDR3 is CASSLAWDREASGYTF. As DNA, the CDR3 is TGTGCCAGCAGCTTAGCCTGGGACAGGGAAGCATCTGGCTACACCTTC.

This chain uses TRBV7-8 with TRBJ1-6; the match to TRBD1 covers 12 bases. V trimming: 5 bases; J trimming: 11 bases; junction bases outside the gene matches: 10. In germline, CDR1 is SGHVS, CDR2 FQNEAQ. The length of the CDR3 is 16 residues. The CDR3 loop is CASSPYRDRGLPPLHF. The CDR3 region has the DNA TGTGCCAGCAGCCCCTACCGGGACAGGGGGCTTCCACCCCTCCACTTT.

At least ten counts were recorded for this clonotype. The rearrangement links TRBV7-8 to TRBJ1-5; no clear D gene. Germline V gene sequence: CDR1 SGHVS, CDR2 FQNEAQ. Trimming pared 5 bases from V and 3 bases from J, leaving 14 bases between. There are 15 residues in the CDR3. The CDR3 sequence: CASSPMGSLNQPQHF. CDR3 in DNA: TGTGCCAGCAGCCCCATGGGGAGTCTCAATCAGCCCCAGCATTTT.

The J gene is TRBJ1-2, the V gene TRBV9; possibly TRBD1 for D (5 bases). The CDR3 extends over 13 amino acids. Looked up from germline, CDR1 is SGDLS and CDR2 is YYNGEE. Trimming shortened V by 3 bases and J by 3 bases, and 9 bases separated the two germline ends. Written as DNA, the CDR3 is TGTGCCAGCAGCGGGGACGTACACTATGGCTACACCTTC. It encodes CASSGDVHYGYTF.

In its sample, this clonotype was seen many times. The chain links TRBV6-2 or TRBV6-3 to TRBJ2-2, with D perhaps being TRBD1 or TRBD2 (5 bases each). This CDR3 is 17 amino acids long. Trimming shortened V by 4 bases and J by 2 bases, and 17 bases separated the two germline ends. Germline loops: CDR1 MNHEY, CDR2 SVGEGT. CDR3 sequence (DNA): TGTGCCAGCAGTTCGGGACCAATTATGCCCAACACCGGGGAGCTGTTTTTT. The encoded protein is CASSSGPIMPNTGELFF.

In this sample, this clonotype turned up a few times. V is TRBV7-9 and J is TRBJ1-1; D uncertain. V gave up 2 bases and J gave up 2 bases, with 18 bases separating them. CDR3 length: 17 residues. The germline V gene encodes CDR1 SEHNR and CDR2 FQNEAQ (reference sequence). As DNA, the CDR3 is TGTGCCAGCAGCTTACCAGCCTACGGAGGGCCAAACACTGAAGCTTTCTTT. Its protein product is CASSLPAYGGPNTEAFF.

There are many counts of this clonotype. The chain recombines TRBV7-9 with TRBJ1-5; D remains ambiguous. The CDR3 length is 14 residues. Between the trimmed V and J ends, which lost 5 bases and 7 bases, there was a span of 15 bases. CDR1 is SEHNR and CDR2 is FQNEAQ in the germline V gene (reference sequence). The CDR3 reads CASSAAGNGQPQHF. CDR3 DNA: TGTGCCAGCAGCGCAGCGGGGAATGGACAGCCCCAGCATTTT.

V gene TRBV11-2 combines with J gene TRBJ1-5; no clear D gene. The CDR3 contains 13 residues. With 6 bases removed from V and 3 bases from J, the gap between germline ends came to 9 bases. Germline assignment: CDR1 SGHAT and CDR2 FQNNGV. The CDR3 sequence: CASSPGVNQPQHF. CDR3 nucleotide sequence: TGTGCCAGCAGTCCCGGGGTCAATCAGCCCCAGCATTTT.

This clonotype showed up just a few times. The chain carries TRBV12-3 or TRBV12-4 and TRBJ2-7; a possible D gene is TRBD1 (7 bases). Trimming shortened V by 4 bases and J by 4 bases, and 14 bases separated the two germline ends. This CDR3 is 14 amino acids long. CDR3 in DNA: TGTGCCAGCAGTTCCGACAGGGCGGGGTACGAGCAGTACTTC. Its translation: CASSSDRAGYEQYF.

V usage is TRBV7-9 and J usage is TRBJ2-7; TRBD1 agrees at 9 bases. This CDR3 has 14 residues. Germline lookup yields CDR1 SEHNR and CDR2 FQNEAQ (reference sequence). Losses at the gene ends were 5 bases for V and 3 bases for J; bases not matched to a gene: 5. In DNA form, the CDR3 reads TGTGCCAGCAGCGTGCGGGACAGGGACTACGAGCAGTACTTC. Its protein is CASSVRDRDYEQYF. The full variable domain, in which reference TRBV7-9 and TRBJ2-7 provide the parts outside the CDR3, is DTGVSQNPRHKITKRGQNVTFRCDPISEHNRLYWYRQTLGQGPEFLTYFQNEAQLEKSRLLSDRFSAERPKGSFSTLEIQRTEQGDSAMYLCASSVRDRDYEQYFGPGTRLTVT.

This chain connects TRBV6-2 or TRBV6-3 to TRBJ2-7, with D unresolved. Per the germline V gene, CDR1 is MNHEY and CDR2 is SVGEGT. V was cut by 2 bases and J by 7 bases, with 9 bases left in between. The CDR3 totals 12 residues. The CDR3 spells CASSYTLWEQYF. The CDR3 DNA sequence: TGTGCCAGCAGTTACACGCTTTGGGAGCAGTACTTC.

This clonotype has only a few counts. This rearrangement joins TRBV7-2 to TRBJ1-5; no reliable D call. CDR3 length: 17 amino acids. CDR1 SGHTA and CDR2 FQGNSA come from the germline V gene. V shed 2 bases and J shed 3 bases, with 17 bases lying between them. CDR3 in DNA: TGTGCCAGCAGCTTAAGGGCCAGGATTACGGACAATCAGCCCCAGCATTTT. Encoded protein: CASSLRARITDNQPQHF.

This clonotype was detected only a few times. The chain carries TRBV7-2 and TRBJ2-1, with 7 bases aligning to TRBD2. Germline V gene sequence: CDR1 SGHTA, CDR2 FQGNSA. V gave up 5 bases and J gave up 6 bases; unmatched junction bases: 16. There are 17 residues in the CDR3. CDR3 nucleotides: TGTGCCAGCAGCCGCAAATTACTAGCGACCCCTCCCAATGAGCAGTTCTTC. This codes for CASSRKLLATPPNEQFF. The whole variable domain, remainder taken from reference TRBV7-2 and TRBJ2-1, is GAGVSQSPSNKVTEKGKDVELRCDPISGHTALYWYRQSLGQGLEFLIYFQGNSAPDKSGLPSDRFSAERTGGSVSTLTIQRTQQEDSAVYLCASSRKLLATPPNEQFFGPGTRLTVL.

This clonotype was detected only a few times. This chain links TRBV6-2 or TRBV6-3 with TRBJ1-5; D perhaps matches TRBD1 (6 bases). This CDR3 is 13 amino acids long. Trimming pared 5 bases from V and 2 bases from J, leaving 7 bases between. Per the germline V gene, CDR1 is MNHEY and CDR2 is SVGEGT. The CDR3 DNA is TGTGCCAGCAGTCGACAGGGCAATCAGCCCCAGCATTTT. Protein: CASSRQGNQPQHF.

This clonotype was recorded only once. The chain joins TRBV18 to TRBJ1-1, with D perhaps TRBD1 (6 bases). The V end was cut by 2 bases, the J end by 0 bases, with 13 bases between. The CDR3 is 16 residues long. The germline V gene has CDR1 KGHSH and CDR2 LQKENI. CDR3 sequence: CASSPRGGSMNTEAFF. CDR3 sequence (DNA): TGTGCCAGCTCACCAAGGGGGGGGTCGATGAACACTGAAGCTTTCTTT. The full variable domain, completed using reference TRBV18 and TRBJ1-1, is NAGVMQNPRHLVRRRGQEARLRCSPMKGHSHVYWYRQLPEEGLKFMVYLQKENIIDESGMPKERFSAEFPKEGPSILRIQQVVRGDSAAYFCASSPRGGSMNTEAFFGQGTRLTVV.

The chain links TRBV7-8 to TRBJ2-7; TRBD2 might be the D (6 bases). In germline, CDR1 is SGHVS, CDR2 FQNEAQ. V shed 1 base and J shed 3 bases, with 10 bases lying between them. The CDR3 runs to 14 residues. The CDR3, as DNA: TGTGCCAGCAGCTTAGACGTCGGGGGCTACGAGCAGTACTTC. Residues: CASSLDVGGYEQYF.

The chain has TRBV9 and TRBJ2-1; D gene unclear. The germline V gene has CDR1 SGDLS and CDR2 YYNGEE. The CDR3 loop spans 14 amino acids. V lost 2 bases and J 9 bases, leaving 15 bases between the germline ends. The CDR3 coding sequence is TGTGCCAGCAGCGTCCCCACCGATCGGAGTGAGCAGTTCTTC. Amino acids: CASSVPTDRSEQFF.

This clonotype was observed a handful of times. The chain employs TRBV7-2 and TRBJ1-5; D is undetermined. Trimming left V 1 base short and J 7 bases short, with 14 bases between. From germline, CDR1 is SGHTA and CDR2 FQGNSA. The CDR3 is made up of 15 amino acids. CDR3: CASSLEGRGSQPQHF. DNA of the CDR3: TGTGCCAGCAGCTTAGAAGGTCGGGGTTCGCAGCCCCAGCATTTT.

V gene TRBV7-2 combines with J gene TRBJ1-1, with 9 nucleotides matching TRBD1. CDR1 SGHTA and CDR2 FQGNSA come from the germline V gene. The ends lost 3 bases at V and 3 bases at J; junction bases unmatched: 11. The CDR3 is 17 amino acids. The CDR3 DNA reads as TGTGCCAGCAGCTTGAGAAAGCCGGGACAGGGTCACACTGAAGCTTTCTTT. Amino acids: CASSLRKPGQGHTEAFF.

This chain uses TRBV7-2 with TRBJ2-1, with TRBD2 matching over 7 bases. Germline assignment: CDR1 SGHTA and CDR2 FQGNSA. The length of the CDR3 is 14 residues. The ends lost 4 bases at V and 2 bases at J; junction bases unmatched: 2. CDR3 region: CASSSGGPYNEQFF. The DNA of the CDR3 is TGTGCCAGCAGCTCGGGGGGTCCCTACAATGAGCAGTTCTTC.

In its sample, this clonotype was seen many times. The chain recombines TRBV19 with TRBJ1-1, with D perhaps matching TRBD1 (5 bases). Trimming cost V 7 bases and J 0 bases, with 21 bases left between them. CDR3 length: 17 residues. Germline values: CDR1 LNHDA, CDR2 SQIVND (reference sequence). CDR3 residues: CASTVFPSGALNTEAFF. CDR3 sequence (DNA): TGTGCCAGTACCGTGTTTCCGAGTGGGGCTCTGAACACTGAAGCTTTCTTT.